These T cell receptor beta chains were read from a single sample in a study of T-cell memory formation after mild COVID-19. In TCRdb, the 5' RACE reads were re-called with MiXCR into one record per CDR3 protein. The table shows around 150,000 distinct CDR3 sequences, with 14% occurring only once. Sequencing was carried out using PBMCs or a T cell subset sorted from them (not recorded which). All receptors derive from an adult woman who had mild COVID-19 (a few samples of this study predate the infection). Cell type and time point are not known. Both conserved end residues are part of each CDR3. The order of the fields is J gene, clone size, D gene, V gene, CDR3 DNA, CDR3 protein. A D gene is named only where the DNA matches it firmly. Size tells how often a clone was seen (once, few, many) or the class of an expanded clone, and some rows leave it out.

J: TRBJ1-4
size: few
D: NA
V: TRBV5-7
DNA: TGTGCCAGCAGCCCAATCGACACGGGCACCGAGGAGGAAAAACTGTTTTTT
CDR3: CASSPIDTGTEEEKLFF

J: TRBJ2-3
size: NA
D: NA
V: TRBV9
DNA: TGTGCCAGCAGCGCTAGCCCAGGGGGTAGCGGGCTGATGGATACGCAGTATTTT
CDR3: CASSASPGGSGLMDTQYF

J: TRBJ2-5
size: NA
D: NA
V: TRBV20-1
DNA: TGCAGTGCTACAGATCCTGGGGAGACCCAGTACTTC
CDR3: CSATDPGETQYF

J: TRBJ2-7
size: NA
D: NA
V: TRBV4-1
DNA: TGCGCCAGCAGCCAACCCGGGAAAACCTACGAGCAGTACTTC
CDR3: CASSQPGKTYEQYF

J: TRBJ1-1
size: NA
D: NA
V: TRBV5-1
DNA: TGCGCCAGCAGCTCTACACCGAACACTGAAGCTTTCTTT
CDR3: CASSSTPNTEAFF

J: TRBJ1-1
size: NA
D: NA
V: TRBV5-1
DNA: TGCGCCAGCAGCTTGGGGCCCTCGTTTATCAACACTGAAGCTTTCTTT
CDR3: CASSLGPSFINTEAFF

J: TRBJ2-5
size: NA
D: TRBD2
V: TRBV11-2
DNA: TGTGCCAGCAGCCCCCGACTAGCGGGGGCAGATCAAGAGACCCAGTACTTC
CDR3: CASSPRLAGADQETQYF

J: TRBJ2-1
size: few
D: NA
V: TRBV6-6
DNA: TGTGCCAGCACCCCCCGGGGAGATGAGCAGTTCTTC
CDR3: CASTPRGDEQFF

J: TRBJ2-3
size: few
D: NA
V: TRBV20-1
DNA: TGCAGTGCTAGAAGGGGCGGGGTTGGCACAGATACGCAGTATTTT
CDR3: CSARRGGVGTDTQYF

J: TRBJ2-1
size: NA
D: TRBD2
V: TRBV29-1
DNA: TGCAGCGTTGAACAACCCGGGACTAGCGGACATGTCTACAATGAGCAGTTCTTC
CDR3: CSVEQPGTSGHVYNEQFF

J: TRBJ1-5
size: NA
D: NA
V: TRBV12-3/TRBV12-4
DNA: TGTGCCAGCAGTTTCCGCCATCGCGATTATAGCAATCAGCCCCAGCATTTT
CDR3: CASSFRHRDYSNQPQHF

J: TRBJ1-2
size: few
D: TRBD1
V: TRBV19
DNA: TGTGCCAGTAGTTCCCGGACAGGGGGCAGTAACTATGGCTACACCTTC
CDR3: CASSSRTGGSNYGYTF

J: TRBJ2-7
size: few
D: NA
V: TRBV25-1
DNA: TGTGCCAGCAGTGAATTTATAGGGGATTCCTACGAGCAGTACTTC
CDR3: CASSEFIGDSYEQYF

J: TRBJ1-3
size: few
D: TRBD1
V: TRBV5-1
DNA: TGCGCCAGCAGCCGACAGGGAAACTCTGGAAACACCATATATTTT
CDR3: CASSRQGNSGNTIYF

J: TRBJ1-1
size: NA
D: NA
V: TRBV5-1
DNA: TGCGCCAGCAGCTTTGACAGTCTAAGGATGAACACTGAAGCTTTCTTT
CDR3: CASSFDSLRMNTEAFF

J: TRBJ2-7
size: NA
D: NA
V: TRBV20-1
DNA: TGCAGTGCTAGACCTAGCGTAAGCTACGAGCAGTACTTC
CDR3: CSARPSVSYEQYF

J: TRBJ2-6
size: few
D: NA
V: TRBV12-3/TRBV12-4
DNA: TGTGCCAGCAGAACTCCGGGACACCCCTCTGGGGCCAACGTCCTGACTTTC
CDR3: CASRTPGHPSGANVLTF

J: TRBJ2-5
size: NA
D: NA
V: TRBV7-9
DNA: TGTGCCAGCAGCTTAGCGGGGGCGCCCAAAAAAGAGACCCAGTACTTC
CDR3: CASSLAGAPKKETQYF

J: TRBJ2-7
size: many
D: TRBD2
V: TRBV7-3
DNA: TGTGCCAGCAGCTTACGCGGGGGGGCCGACGAGCAGTACTTC
CDR3: CASSLRGGADEQYF

J: TRBJ2-3
size: few
D: NA
V: TRBV10-3
DNA: TGTGCCATCAGTGAGTCCCCCACAGGGGATACGCAGTATTTT
CDR3: CAISESPTGDTQYF

J: TRBJ2-1
size: many
D: NA
V: TRBV12-3/TRBV12-4
DNA: TGTGCCAGCAGTTCAGGATCAATAGATGAGCAGTTCTTC
CDR3: CASSSGSIDEQFF

J: TRBJ1-4
size: NA
D: TRBD1
V: TRBV5-1
DNA: TGCGCCAGCAGCACCGGACAGGGGGAAAAACTGTTTTTT
CDR3: CASSTGQGEKLFF

J: TRBJ2-7
size: few
D: TRBD1
V: TRBV27
DNA: TGTGCCAGCAGCACCCCGACAGGGGCCTACGAGCAGTACTTC
CDR3: CASSTPTGAYEQYF

J: TRBJ2-3
size: NA
D: TRBD1
V: TRBV10-3
DNA: TGTGCCATCAGTGAAGGGCTTTGGGACAGACGGTATTTT
CDR3: CAISEGLWDRRYF

J: TRBJ2-5
size: few
D: TRBD1
V: TRBV9
DNA: TGTGCCAGCAGCGTCTCCTTCGGACAGGGAGGAGAGACCCAGTACTTC
CDR3: CASSVSFGQGGETQYF

J: TRBJ1-1
size: NA
D: NA
V: TRBV5-1
DNA: TGCGCCAGCAGCTTGATGGGCGACAGAAACGAAGCTTTCTTT
CDR3: CASSLMGDRNEAFF

J: TRBJ2-7
size: few
D: NA
V: TRBV7-8
DNA: TGTGCCAGCAGCTTTGTGGGGCTGGGGGAGCAGTACTTC
CDR3: CASSFVGLGEQYF

J: TRBJ1-4
size: NA
D: NA
V: TRBV4-1
DNA: TGCGCCAGCAGCCAAGAGGCAGGAGGAGGCGAAAAACTGTTTTTT
CDR3: CASSQEAGGGEKLFF

J: TRBJ1-2
size: NA
D: NA
V: TRBV12-3/TRBV12-4
DNA: TGTGCCAGCTGTCTGGGTCAGGGCTATGGCTACACCTTC
CDR3: CASCLGQGYGYTF

J: TRBJ2-4
size: few
D: NA
V: TRBV6-2/TRBV6-3
DNA: TGTGCCAGCAGTTCCGTTCTAGCCAAAAACATTCAGTACTTC
CDR3: CASSSVLAKNIQYF

J: TRBJ1-2
size: once
D: TRBD1
V: TRBV3-1
DNA: TGTGCCAGCCCTGGACAGGGCTTAAACTATGGCTACACCTTC
CDR3: CASPGQGLNYGYTF

J: TRBJ2-7
size: few
D: TRBD2
V: TRBV7-6
DNA: TGTGCCAGCAGTACGGGACTAGCAGTCTACGAGCAGTACTTC
CDR3: CASSTGLAVYEQYF

J: TRBJ2-1
size: NA
D: TRBD1
V: TRBV24-1
DNA: TGTGCCACCAGTGATCGAGATGGGACAGGGGTCAATGAGCAGTTCTTC
CDR3: CATSDRDGTGVNEQFF

J: TRBJ2-5
size: NA
D: TRBD1
V: TRBV20-1
DNA: TGCAGTGCTAGTACTTACAACAGGGGAAAAGAGACCCAGTACTTC
CDR3: CSASTYNRGKETQYF

J: TRBJ1-1
size: few
D: NA
V: TRBV27
DNA: TGTGCCAGCAGCCTAACTGAGAGGGGTTTGAACACTGAAGCTTTCTTT
CDR3: CASSLTERGLNTEAFF

J: TRBJ1-3
size: few
D: NA
V: TRBV19
DNA: TGTGCCAGTAGGCCGCCTTCTTCGGGCTCTGGAAACACCATATATTTT
CDR3: CASRPPSSGSGNTIYF

J: TRBJ1-1
size: few
D: NA
V: TRBV6-2/TRBV6-3
DNA: TGTGCCAGCAGTACTCCCACAGGGGAAGCTTTCTTT
CDR3: CASSTPTGEAFF

J: TRBJ2-7
size: few
D: NA
V: TRBV2
DNA: TGTGCCAGCAGTCCGCAGGCCCGCTACGAGCAGTACTTC
CDR3: CASSPQARYEQYF

J: TRBJ1-1
size: few
D: NA
V: TRBV19
DNA: TGTGCCAGTAGTCCACAACCGGACACTGAAGCTTTCTTT
CDR3: CASSPQPDTEAFF

J: TRBJ1-2
size: few
D: TRBD1
V: TRBV12-3/TRBV12-4
DNA: TGTGCCAGCAGCCCTGACAGGGGGATTGATGGCTACACCTTC
CDR3: CASSPDRGIDGYTF

J: TRBJ2-7
size: NA
D: NA
V: TRBV4-2
DNA: TGTGCCAGCAGCCAAGATCACTCCTACGAGCAGTACTTC
CDR3: CASSQDHSYEQYF

J: TRBJ2-2
size: few
D: TRBD2
V: TRBV6-6
DNA: TGTGCCAGCAGTTACACCATAGCGGGAGACGGCACCGGGGAGCTGTTTTTT
CDR3: CASSYTIAGDGTGELFF

J: TRBJ2-7
size: NA
D: NA
V: TRBV29-1
DNA: TGCAGCGTTTCTACACAGGAAGTCTCCTACGAGCAGTACTTC
CDR3: CSVSTQEVSYEQYF

J: TRBJ2-6
size: few
D: TRBD1
V: TRBV12-3/TRBV12-4
DNA: TGTGCCAGCAGCTGGGACAGCCTATCCGGGGCCAACGTCCTGACTTTC
CDR3: CASSWDSLSGANVLTF

J: TRBJ1-2
size: NA
D: NA
V: TRBV9
DNA: TGTGCCAGCACCGCCAGGAGTCCTAACTATGGCTACACCTTC
CDR3: CASTARSPNYGYTF

J: TRBJ2-2
size: NA
D: TRBD2
V: TRBV2
DNA: TGTGCCAGCACGCGGGAGTTTATGACCGGGGAGCTGTTTTTT
CDR3: CASTREFMTGELFF

J: TRBJ1-1
size: few
D: TRBD1
V: TRBV4-1
DNA: TGCGCCAGCAGCCCAATGGGACAGGGAAATAAGTCTGTTGTGTGGGCTTTCTTT
CDR3: CASSPMGQGNKSVVWAFF

J: TRBJ1-4
size: NA
D: NA
V: TRBV13
DNA: TGTGCCAGCAGCATCGAATTCGGGGAGAATGAAAAACTGTTTTTT
CDR3: CASSIEFGENEKLFF

J: TRBJ2-2
size: few
D: NA
V: TRBV6-5
DNA: TGTGCCAGCAACACCGGGACGGGGAACACCGGGGAGCTGTTTTTT
CDR3: CASNTGTGNTGELFF

J: TRBJ2-3
size: few
D: NA
V: TRBV6-2/TRBV6-3
DNA: TGTGCCAGCAGTCAGGCTTTCGGGGTAGCGGGCACAGATACGCAGTATTTT
CDR3: CASSQAFGVAGTDTQYF

J: TRBJ2-7
size: few
D: TRBD1
V: TRBV5-1
DNA: TGCGCCAGCAGCTTCGACAGGGTGGTCGAGCAGTACTTC
CDR3: CASSFDRVVEQYF

J: TRBJ2-5
size: NA
D: NA
V: TRBV12-3/TRBV12-4
DNA: TGTGCCAGCAGTTTAGATGAAGCAGGCCCCCAGTACTTC
CDR3: CASSLDEAGPQYF

J: TRBJ2-1
size: NA
D: TRBD2
V: TRBV7-2
DNA: TGTGCCAGCAGTACCAGCGGGGGGATAATTCGCGAGCAGTTCTTC
CDR3: CASSTSGGIIREQFF

J: TRBJ2-1
size: NA
D: NA
V: TRBV7-8
DNA: TGTGCCAGCAGCTTAGATGGGAATGAGCAGTTCTTC
CDR3: CASSLDGNEQFF

J: TRBJ2-3
size: NA
D: TRBD1
V: TRBV24-1
DNA: TGTGCCACCAGTGATCCAGGGGGCAGGGCAGCAGATACGCAGTATTTT
CDR3: CATSDPGGRAADTQYF

J: TRBJ2-5
size: NA
D: TRBD2
V: TRBV4-1
DNA: TGCGCCAGCAGCCAAATACTAGCGGGGCCGAGAGAGACCCAGTACTTC
CDR3: CASSQILAGPRETQYF